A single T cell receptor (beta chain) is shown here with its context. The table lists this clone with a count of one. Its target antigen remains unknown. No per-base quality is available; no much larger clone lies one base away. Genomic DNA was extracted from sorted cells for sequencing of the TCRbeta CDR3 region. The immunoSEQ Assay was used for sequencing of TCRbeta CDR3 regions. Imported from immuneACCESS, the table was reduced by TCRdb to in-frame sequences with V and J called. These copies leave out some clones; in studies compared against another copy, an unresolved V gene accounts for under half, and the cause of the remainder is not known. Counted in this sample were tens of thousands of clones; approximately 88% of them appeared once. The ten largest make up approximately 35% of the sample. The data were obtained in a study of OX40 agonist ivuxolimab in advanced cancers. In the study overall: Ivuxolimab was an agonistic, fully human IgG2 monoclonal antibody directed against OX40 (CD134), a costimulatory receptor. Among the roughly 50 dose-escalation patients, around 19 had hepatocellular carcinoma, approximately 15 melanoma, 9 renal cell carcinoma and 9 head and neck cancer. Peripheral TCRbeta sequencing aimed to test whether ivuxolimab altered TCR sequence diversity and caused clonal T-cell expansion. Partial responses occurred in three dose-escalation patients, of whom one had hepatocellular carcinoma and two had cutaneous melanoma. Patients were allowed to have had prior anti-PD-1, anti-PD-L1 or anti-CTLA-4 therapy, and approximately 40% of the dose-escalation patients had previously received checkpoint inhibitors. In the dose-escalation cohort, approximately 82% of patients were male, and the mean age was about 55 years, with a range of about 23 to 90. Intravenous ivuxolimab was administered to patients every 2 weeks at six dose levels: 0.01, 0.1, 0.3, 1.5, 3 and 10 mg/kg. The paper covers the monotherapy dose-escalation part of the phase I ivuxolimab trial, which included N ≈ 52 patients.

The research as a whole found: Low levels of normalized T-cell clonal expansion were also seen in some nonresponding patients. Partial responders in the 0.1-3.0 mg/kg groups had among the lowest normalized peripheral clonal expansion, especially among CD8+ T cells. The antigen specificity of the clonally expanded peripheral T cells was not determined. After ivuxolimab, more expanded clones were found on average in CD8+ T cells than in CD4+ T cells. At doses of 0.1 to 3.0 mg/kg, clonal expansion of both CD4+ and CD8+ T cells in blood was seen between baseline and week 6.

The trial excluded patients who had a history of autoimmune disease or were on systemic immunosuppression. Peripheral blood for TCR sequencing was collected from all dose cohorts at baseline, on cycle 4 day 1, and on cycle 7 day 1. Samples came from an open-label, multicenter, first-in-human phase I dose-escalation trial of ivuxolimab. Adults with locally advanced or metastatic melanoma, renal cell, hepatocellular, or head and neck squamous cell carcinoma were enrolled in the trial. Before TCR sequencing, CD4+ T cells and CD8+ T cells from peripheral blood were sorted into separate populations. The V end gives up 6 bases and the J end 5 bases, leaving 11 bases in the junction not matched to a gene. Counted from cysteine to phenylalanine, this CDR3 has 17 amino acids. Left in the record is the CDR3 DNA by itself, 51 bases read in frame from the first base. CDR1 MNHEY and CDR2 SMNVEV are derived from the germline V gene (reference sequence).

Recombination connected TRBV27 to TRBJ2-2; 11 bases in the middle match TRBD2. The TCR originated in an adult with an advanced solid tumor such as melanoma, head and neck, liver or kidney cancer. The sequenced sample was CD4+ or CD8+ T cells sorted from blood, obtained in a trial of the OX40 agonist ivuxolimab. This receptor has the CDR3 CASSNLLAGEGTGELFF. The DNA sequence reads TGTGCCAGCAGCAATCTACTAGCGGGAGAAGGTACCGGGGAGCTGTTTTTT.